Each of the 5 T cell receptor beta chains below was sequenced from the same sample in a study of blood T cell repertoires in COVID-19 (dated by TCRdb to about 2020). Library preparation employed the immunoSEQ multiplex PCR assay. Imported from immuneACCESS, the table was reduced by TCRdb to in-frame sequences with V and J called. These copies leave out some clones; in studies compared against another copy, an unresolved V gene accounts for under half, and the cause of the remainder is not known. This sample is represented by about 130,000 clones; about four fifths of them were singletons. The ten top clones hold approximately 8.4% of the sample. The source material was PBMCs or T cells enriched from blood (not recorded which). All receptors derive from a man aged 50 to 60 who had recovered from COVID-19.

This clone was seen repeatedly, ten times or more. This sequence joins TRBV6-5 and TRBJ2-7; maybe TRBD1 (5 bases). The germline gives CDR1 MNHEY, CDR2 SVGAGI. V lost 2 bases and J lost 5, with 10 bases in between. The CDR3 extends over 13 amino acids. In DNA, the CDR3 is TGTGCCAGCAGTTACCGGCAGGGCAACGAGCAGTACTTC. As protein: CASSYRQGNEQYF.

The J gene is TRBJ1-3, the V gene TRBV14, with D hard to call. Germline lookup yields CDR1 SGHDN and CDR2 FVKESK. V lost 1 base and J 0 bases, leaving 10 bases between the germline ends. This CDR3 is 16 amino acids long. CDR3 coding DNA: TGTGCCAGCAGCCAAGCGGTCCCCCTCTCTGGAAACACCATATATTTT. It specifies CASSQAVPLSGNTIYF.

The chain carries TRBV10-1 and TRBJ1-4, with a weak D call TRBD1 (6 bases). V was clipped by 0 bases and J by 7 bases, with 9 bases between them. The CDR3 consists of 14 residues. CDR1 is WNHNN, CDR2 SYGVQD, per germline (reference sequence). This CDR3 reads CASSESRGGEKLFF. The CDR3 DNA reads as TGCGCCAGCAGTGAGTCGAGAGGGGGTGAAAAACTGTTTTTT.

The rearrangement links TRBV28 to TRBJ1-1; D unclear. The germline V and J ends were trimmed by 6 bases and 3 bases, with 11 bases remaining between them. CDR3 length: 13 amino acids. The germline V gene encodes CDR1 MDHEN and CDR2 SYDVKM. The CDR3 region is CASSLPRHTEAFF. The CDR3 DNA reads TGTGCCAGCAGCCTACCCAGGCACACTGAAGCTTTCTTT.

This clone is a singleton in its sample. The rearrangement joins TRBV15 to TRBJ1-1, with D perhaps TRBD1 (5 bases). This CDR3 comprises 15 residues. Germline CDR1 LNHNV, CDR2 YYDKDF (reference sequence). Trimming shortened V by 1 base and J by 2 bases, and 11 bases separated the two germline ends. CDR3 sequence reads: CATSRGGAANTEAFF. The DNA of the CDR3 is TGTGCCACCAGCAGAGGTGGGGCCGCTAACACTGAAGCTTTCTTT.